A single sample gave rise to the 10 T cell receptor beta chains below, sequenced in a study of Tregs in tolerant kidney transplant recipients. TCRdb's copy holds only in-frame clones and misses some; the assay was immunoSEQ multiplex PCR. The table lists some 70,000 clones, around 90% of them singletons. The input for sequencing was CD8+ T cells from blood, taken before the transplant. All receptors derive from a human donor who received a combined kidney and bone marrow transplant.

The chain couples TRBV19 to TRBJ2-7; D gene ambiguous. This CDR3 has 15 residues. Germline V gene sequence: CDR1 LNHDA, CDR2 SQIVND (reference sequence). Trimming left V 5 bases short and J 7 bases short, with 21 bases between. CDR3: CASSPPDNPRGEQYF. The CDR3 DNA sequence: TGTGCCAGTAGTCCCCCCGATAACCCTCGCGGAGAGCAGTACTTC. The whole variable domain, remainder taken from reference TRBV19 and TRBJ2-7, is DGGITQSPKYLFRKEGQNVTLSCEQNLNHDAMYWYRQDPGQGLRLIYYSQIVNDFQKGDIAEGYSVSREKKESFPLTVTSAQKNPTAFYLCASSPPDNPRGEQYFGPGTRLTVT.

J is TRBJ1-5 and V is TRBV2; maybe TRBD1 (5 bases). This CDR3 has 15 amino acids. The germline gives CDR1 SNHLY, CDR2 FYNNEI. Trimming removed 10 bases from V and 1 base from J, with 17 bases in between. DNA for the CDR3: TGTGCCATCGGTCAGGGCGGTGGGAGCAATCAGCCCCAGCATTTT. This gives the protein CAIGQGGGSNQPQHF.

This rearrangement joins TRBV4-1 to TRBJ1-1, with D possibly being TRBD1 (5 bases). The V gene lost 0 bases and the J gene lost 2 bases, with 10 bases spanning the gap. CDR1 and CDR2 from the germline V gene are MGHRA and YSYEKL. The CDR3 sequence is 15 residues long. As DNA, the CDR3 is TGCGCCAGCAGCCAAGATGACAGCGCAAACACTGAAGCTTTCTTT. Protein: CASSQDDSANTEAFF.

V is TRBV9 and J is TRBJ2-3, with TRBD2 matching over 7 bases. In germline, CDR1 is SGDLS, CDR2 YYNGEE. The ends lost 7 bases at V and 6 bases at J; junction bases unmatched: 8. The CDR3 is made up of 13 amino acids. CDR3 DNA: TGTGCCAGCCGGGGGGAGGCCGGGGATACGCAGTATTTT. Translating it yields CASRGEAGDTQYF.

The chain employs TRBV19 and TRBJ1-1; 7 bases fit TRBD1. From germline, CDR1 is LNHDA and CDR2 SQIVND (reference sequence). The CDR3 loop spans 14 amino acids. V lost 4 bases to trimming and J lost 5 bases; unmatched junction nucleotides: 7. The CDR3 region is CASSTGTAFTEAFF. CDR3 sequence (DNA): TGTGCCAGTAGTACCGGGACAGCATTTACTGAAGCTTTCTTT.

The rearrangement uses TRBV20-1 and TRBJ1-2; a possible D gene is TRBD1 (5 bases). Trimming shortened V by 8 bases and J by 1 base, and 8 bases separated the two germline ends. The CDR3 runs to 11 residues. Germline lookup yields CDR1 DFQATT and CDR2 SNEGSKA (reference sequence). DNA of the CDR3: TGCAGTTGCAGGGTTAACTATGGCTACACCTTC. Its protein product is CSCRVNYGYTF.

The V and J genes are TRBV19 and TRBJ1-6; a weak D match, TRBD1 (6 bases). V lost 7 bases and J 7 bases, leaving 14 bases between the germline ends. The CDR3 has 14 amino acids. Germline lookup yields CDR1 LNHDA and CDR2 SQIVND (reference sequence). CDR3 DNA: TGTGCCAGTAATACAGGGTTCCCCAATTCACCCCTCCACTTT. The encoded protein is CASNTGFPNSPLHF.

The CDR3 spells CASSSRDSKIYNEQFF. The CDR3 bases are TGTGCCAGCAGCTCCCGGGACAGCAAAATCTACAATGAGCAGTTCTTC. V is TRBV11-1 and J is TRBJ2-1; 7 bases align to TRBD1. The germline V gene has CDR1 SGHAT and CDR2 FQDESV (reference sequence). The CDR3 is made up of 16 amino acids. Trimming took 4 bases from V and 3 from J; bases not matched to a gene: 9.

V gene TRBV4-1 combines with J gene TRBJ1-5; D remains ambiguous. The CDR3 extends over 13 amino acids. The germline V and J ends were trimmed by 4 bases and 5 bases, with 9 bases remaining between them. CDR1 MGHRA and CDR2 YSYEKL come from the germline V gene. The DNA for the CDR3 is TGCGCCAGCAGCCCGAGATCTGATCAGCCCCAGCATTTT. It encodes CASSPRSDQPQHF.

This clone was detected a few times. This chain links TRBV7-9 with TRBJ1-5, with a possible D match to TRBD1 (5 bases). Trimming removed 5 bases at V and 6 bases at J, with 11 bases between. This CDR3 is built from 13 residues. Germline V lookup: CDR1 SEHNR, CDR2 FQNEAQ (reference sequence). The CDR3 sequence: CASSQAGFQPQHF. The CDR3, as DNA: TGTGCCAGCAGCCAAGCAGGGTTTCAGCCCCAGCATTTT.